This entry lists 15 T cell receptor beta chains sequenced from one sample in a study of T cell responses to AZD1222 COVID-19 vaccine. Data came from immunoSEQ multiplex PCR; TCRdb stores just in-frame clones and leaves some out. The repertoire holds 95,000 to 150,000 clones, with 92% as singletons. Material: peripheral blood, obtained on day 0 of AZD1222 vaccination. All receptors derive from an adult in good health.

The chain recombines TRBV9 with TRBJ2-7, with TRBD2 matching over 14 bases. The germline CDR1 and CDR2 sequences are SGDLS and YYNGEE. The CDR3 has 15 amino acids. V shed 3 bases and J 4 bases; nucleotides not matched to a gene: 3. DNA of the CDR3: TGTGCCAGCAGCGAGGGACTAGCGGGAGAGTACGAGCAGTACTTC. Amino acid sequence: CASSEGLAGEYEQYF.

This clone is a singleton in its sample. J is TRBJ2-2 and V is TRBV27; possible D gene TRBD2, 6 bases. Germline-derived CDR1 and CDR2 are MNHEY and SMNVEV (reference sequence). This CDR3 has 14 residues. With 6 bases removed from V and 1 base from J, the gap between germline ends came to 9 bases. Here the CDR3 reads CASRSGRNTGELFF. In DNA form, the CDR3 reads TGTGCCAGCAGGTCCGGGAGGAACACCGGGGAGCTGTTTTTT.

There are a few counts of this clone. J is TRBJ1-1 and V is TRBV10-2, with 9 bases fitting TRBD1. V shed 3 bases and J 0 bases; nucleotides not matched to a gene: 8. The CDR3 is 17 residues long. CDR1 WSHSY and CDR2 SAAADI come from the germline V gene. CDR3 sequence: CASSDRGTGLMNTEAFF. CDR3 coding DNA: TGCGCCAGCAGTGATAGGGGGACAGGGTTAATGAACACTGAAGCTTTCTTT.

The chain uses TRBV27 and TRBJ1-4; 11 bases align to TRBD1. Germline CDR1 MNHEY, CDR2 SMNVEV (reference sequence). There are 17 residues in the CDR3. The junction had 10 bases not matched to a gene; V was cut back by 3 bases and J by 7 bases. CDR3 protein: CASSLYSLGQGGEKLFF. CDR3 nucleotides: TGTGCCAGCAGTTTGTATTCGCTGGGACAGGGGGGTGAAAAACTGTTTTTT.

This sequence joins TRBV5-1 and TRBJ1-1, with D tentatively TRBD1 (5 bases). Germline assignment: CDR1 SGHRS and CDR2 YFSETQ. This CDR3 contains 14 residues. Deletions cut 1 base from V and 1 base from J, with 8 bases between. The CDR3 region has the DNA TGCGCCAGCAGCTTGACAGGAACGAACACTGAAGCTTTCTTT. It encodes CASSLTGTNTEAFF.

The chain has TRBV6-5 and TRBJ1-5; D ambiguous. Germline values: CDR1 MNHEY, CDR2 SVGAGI. The ends were cut back, 0 bases at V and 6 bases at J, with 6 bases in the middle. The CDR3 contains 13 residues. CDR3 nucleotide sequence: TGTGCCAGCAGTTACTCCAGGACTCAGCCCCAGCATTTT. As protein: CASSYSRTQPQHF.

V is TRBV6-6 and J is TRBJ2-1, with TRBD2 matching 7 bases. Trimming cost V 5 bases and J 2 bases; bases outside gene matches: 6. There are 15 residues in the CDR3. In germline, CDR1 is MNHNY, CDR2 SVGAGI (reference sequence). DNA of the CDR3: TGTGCCAGCAGTGGGGGGGTTGGCCCCTACAATGAGCAGTTCTTC. It encodes CASSGGVGPYNEQFF.

On this clone: One end of the junction does not line up with germline, which may come from a read error. The genes are TRBV6-8 and TRBJ1-1; no reliable D call. The CDR3 loop spans 16 amino acids. From germline, CDR1 is MNHGY and CDR2 SAAAGT. CDR3 DNA sequence: TGTGTCAGCAGTTTCCTCGGCGACGGTTTTAACACTGAAGCTTTCTTT. Translation: CVSSFLGDGFNTEAFF.

The chain is built from TRBV25-1 and TRBJ2-1, with 9 bases lining up with TRBD2. The length of the CDR3 is 15 residues. J gave up 6 bases and V 3 bases, and 6 bases lay outside the gene matches. Per germline, CDR1 MGHDK and CDR2 SYGVNS. CDR3 amino acids: CASSESGLASNEQFF. CDR3 DNA: TGTGCCAGCAGTGAGTCGGGACTAGCTTCCAATGAGCAGTTCTTC.

The V gene is TRBV6-5, the J gene TRBJ1-2; TRBD1 matches 8 bases. The germline CDR1 and CDR2 sequences are MNHEY and SVGAGI. Unmatched junction bases numbered 6, after V lost 6 bases and J lost 0 bases. The CDR3 contains 15 residues. The CDR3, as DNA: TGTGCCAGCAGACCCACAGGGGGAGCTAACTATGGCTACACCTTC. This translates into CASRPTGGANYGYTF.

V and J are TRBV28 and TRBJ2-5, with D hard to call. The CDR3 extends over 12 amino acids. Germline values: CDR1 MDHEN, CDR2 SYDVKM. Trimming took off 5 bases at V and 4 bases at J, with 8 bases between the two ends. DNA for the CDR3: TGTGCCAGCAGTGATACCGTAGAGACCCAGTACTTC. Residues: CASSDTVETQYF.

The chain combines TRBV6-6 with TRBJ2-1; 7 positions match TRBD2. Germline-derived CDR1 and CDR2 are MNHNY and SVGAGI (reference sequence). The CDR3 is made up of 16 amino acids. V trimming: 6 bases; J trimming: 0 bases; junction bases outside the gene matches: 8. CDR3 DNA: TGTGCCAGCAGCCCCACTAGCGCGAGCTCCTACAATGAGCAGTTCTTC. Translating gives CASSPTSASSYNEQFF.

This rearrangement joins TRBV5-6 to TRBJ2-1; D remains ambiguous. Germline CDR1 is SGHDT and CDR2 is YYEEEE. V was trimmed by 0 bases and J by 4 bases, leaving 2 bases between them. The CDR3 totals 12 residues. CDR3 loop: CASSLAYNEQFF. The CDR3 DNA is TGTGCCAGCAGCTTGGCGTACAATGAGCAGTTCTTC.

The gene calls are TRBV19 and TRBJ1-4; D unresolved. Trimming pared 3 bases from V and 5 bases from J, leaving 10 bases between. Per the germline V gene, CDR1 is LNHDA and CDR2 is SQIVND (reference sequence). The CDR3 runs 14 residues. CDR3 in DNA: TGTGCCAGTAGTATTTGGACCAGCAATGAAAAACTGTTTTTT. The encoded protein is CASSIWTSNEKLFF.

This rearrangement joins TRBV5-1 to TRBJ2-1; 12 bases fit TRBD2. Trimming cost V 7 bases and J 7 bases; bases outside gene matches: 3. The CDR3 is 13 residues long. CDR1 SGHRS and CDR2 YFSETQ come from the germline V gene. CDR3 amino acids: CASGTSGRNEQFF. The CDR3 nucleotides read TGCGCCAGCGGGACTAGCGGGCGGAATGAGCAGTTCTTC.